The present TCR beta chain was sequenced within a study of blood T cell repertoires in COVID-19. About the research overall: The United States, Italy and Spain were the sources of the acute and convalescent COVID-19 samples. From T cells, B-cell-depleted T cells, or PBMCs came the material, which was cDNA or gDNA.

In the authors' workflow: From reference gene primer amplification, estimates of nucleated cell counts were derived. Some clones are missing from TCRdb's copy, which holds only in-frame ones; the method was immunoSEQ multiplex PCR. V and J calls plus clone size are reproduced from that table; the DNA served to infer D and trimming. This sample has over 250,000 clones, with 85% found just once. The length of the CDR3 is 17 residues. In germline, CDR1 is SGHAT, CDR2 FQNNGV. The V segment lost 3 bases and the J segment 6 bases; nucleotides outside the gene matches: 10. Sequencing used peripheral blood. V is TRBV11-2 and J is TRBJ1-6, with 8 bases fitting TRBD1. The source is a human donor in a cohort sampled during active COVID-19. The DNA for the CDR3 is TGTGCCAGCAGCTTGGACGGACAGGGAGCCGCTAATTCACCCCTCCACTTT. It codes for CASSLDGQGAANSPLHF.